The 14 T cell receptor beta chains reported below all come from one sample, sequenced in a study of CD8 T cells in ankylosing spondylitis. TCRdb ran MiXCR on the 5' RACE reads and lists one entry per CDR3 protein. The sample holds some 130,000 distinct CDR3 sequences; roughly 6.6% are singletons and the top ten take around 12%. The specimen sequenced was blood, either unsorted or a sorted T cell fraction (not recorded which). These receptors were taken from a female donor with ankylosing spondylitis or in good health (not recorded which).

The sample holds many counts of this clonotype. This sequence joins TRBV2 and TRBJ1-2; 7 bases map to TRBD1. The CDR3 is made up of 17 amino acids. Germline lookup yields CDR1 SNHLY and CDR2 FYNNEI. Losses at the gene ends were 3 bases for V and 1 base for J; bases not matched to a gene: 11. CDR3 protein: CASSEAGTAVLNYGYTF. In nucleotides, the CDR3 is TGTGCCAGCAGTGAGGCCGGGACAGCGGTCCTTAACTATGGCTACACCTTC.

This clonotype was counted ten times or more. V and J are TRBV20-1 and TRBJ2-2, with 10 bases identical to TRBD2. Germline lookup yields CDR1 DFQATT and CDR2 SNEGSKA (reference sequence). CDR3 length: 16 residues. The trim removed 3 bases at V and 0 bases at J, leaving 4 bases unmatched. CDR3 sequence: CSASPGTSANTGELFF. DNA for the CDR3: TGCAGTGCTAGTCCCGGGACTAGCGCGAACACCGGGGAGCTGTTTTTT.

This clonotype was recorded many times. The CDR3 region is CASSERGGRQETQYF. The DNA of the CDR3 is TGTGCCAGCAGTGAAAGAGGGGGCCGACAAGAGACCCAGTACTTC. The chain is built from TRBV2 and TRBJ2-5, with 7 bases aligning to TRBD1. This CDR3 region has 15 residues. Germline CDR1 and CDR2: SNHLY and FYNNEI. Trimming cost V 2 bases and J 2 bases; bases outside gene matches: 5.

The CDR3 bases are TGTGCCAGCAGTCCGGGGGTGCTGAACACTGAAGCTTTCTTT. It encodes CASSPGVLNTEAFF. The rearrangement joins TRBV28 to TRBJ1-1, with D tentatively TRBD1 (5 bases). CDR3 size: 14 residues. Looked up from germline, CDR1 is MDHEN and CDR2 is SYDVKM. The V gene lost 5 bases and the J gene lost 0 bases, with 10 bases spanning the gap.

This clonotype has at least ten counts. The chain's CDR3 is CASTNWDGYNEQFF. In DNA form, the CDR3 reads TGTGCCAGCACCAACTGGGACGGCTACAATGAGCAGTTCTTC. This chain links TRBV6-1 with TRBJ2-1; D is perhaps TRBD1 or TRBD2 (5 bases each). The CDR3 totals 14 residues. Trimming removed 7 bases from V and 3 bases from J, with 13 bases in between. Per germline, CDR1 MNHNS and CDR2 SASEGT.

This clonotype was observed a handful of times. J is TRBJ2-3 and V is TRBV4-1; 9 bases map to TRBD2. CDR3 size: 17 residues. The germline V gene encodes CDR1 MGHRA and CDR2 YSYEKL. The V and J ends lost 1 base and 0 bases, in that order; junction bases with no gene match: 5. CDR3 sequence reads: CASSQVPSGVSTDTQYF. The CDR3 DNA reads as TGCGCCAGCAGCCAAGTTCCTAGCGGGGTTAGCACAGATACGCAGTATTTT.

This clonotype was recorded many times. The V gene is TRBV20-1, the J gene TRBJ2-1; the match to TRBD2 covers 9 bases. The J segment lost 0 bases and the V segment lost 3 bases, leaving 9 bases of the junction unmatched. This CDR3 has 17 amino acids. Germline CDR1 reads DFQATT; CDR2 reads SNEGSKA (reference sequence). The CDR3 nucleotides are TGCAGTGCTAGCATATCGGGGCGGGGGGGCTCCTACAATGAGCAGTTCTTC. Its protein product is CSASISGRGGSYNEQFF.

This clonotype was seen repeatedly, ten times or more. The rearrangement joins TRBV12-3 or TRBV12-4 to TRBJ1-2; TRBD1 might be the D (5 bases). V lost 7 bases to trimming and J lost 0 bases, with 12 bases between them. The CDR3 has 14 amino acids. The chain's CDR3 is CASTAGLPNYGYTF. The CDR3 nucleotides read TGTGCCAGCACCGCAGGGCTTCCTAACTATGGCTACACCTTC.

This clonotype was observed many times. The gene calls are TRBV20-1 and TRBJ2-2; 7 bases are a match to TRBD1. J gave up 1 base and V 6 bases, and 2 bases lay outside the gene matches. From germline, CDR1 is DFQATT and CDR2 SNEGSKA (reference sequence). This CDR3 comprises 13 residues. Here the CDR3 DNA reads TGCAGTGCAAGGACAGGGAACACCGGGGAGCTGTTTTTT. Amino acids: CSARTGNTGELFF.

This clonotype appeared many times. The genes are TRBV12-3 or TRBV12-4 and TRBJ1-4, with D perhaps matching TRBD1 (5 bases). V lost 8 bases, J lost 7 bases, and 17 bases lay in between. The CDR3 sequence is 14 residues long. CDR3 nucleotides: TGTGCCAGCCGAAGGGCGGGGGAGGGTGAAAAACTGTTTTTT. It codes for CASRRAGEGEKLFF.

This clonotype was seen at least ten times. The V call is TRBV25-1, the J call TRBJ2-7; TRBD1 aligns across 7 bases. The CDR3 is made up of 14 amino acids. Unmatched junction bases numbered 5, after V lost 3 bases and J lost 3 bases. Germline CDR1 and CDR2: MGHDK and SYGVNS. This chain's CDR3 is CASSDWGQSYEQYF. The DNA for the CDR3 is TGTGCCAGCAGTGATTGGGGACAGAGCTACGAGCAGTACTTC.

This clonotype occurred many times. The chain carries TRBV5-1 and TRBJ2-5, with 7 bases that match TRBD1. Germline V gene data show CDR1 as SGHRS and CDR2 as YFSETQ. This CDR3 is 14 amino acids long. After removal of 1 base from V and 3 bases from J, the junction contained 3 bases not matched to a gene. The chain's CDR3 is CASSLPGTEETQYF. Written as DNA, the CDR3 is TGCGCCAGCAGCTTGCCAGGGACAGAAGAGACCCAGTACTTC.

This clonotype has ten or more counts. This chain joins TRBV9 and TRBJ2-3, with D uncertain. Germline V gives CDR1 SGDLS, CDR2 YYNGEE. Trimming stripped 4 bases from V and 2 bases from J, with 5 bases between. The CDR3 has 12 residues. CDR3 in DNA: TGTGCCAGCAGCACGAACACAGATACGCAGTATTTT. Amino acids: CASSTNTDTQYF.

In this sample, this clonotype turned up many times. J is TRBJ2-7 and V is TRBV20-1; TRBD2 might be the D (5 bases). The germline V gene encodes CDR1 DFQATT and CDR2 SNEGSKA (reference sequence). V lost 7 bases to trimming and J lost 0 bases, with 10 bases between them. The CDR3 totals 12 residues. The CDR3 spells CSVSGSSYEQYF. In DNA, the CDR3 is TGCAGTGTGAGCGGAAGCTCCTACGAGCAGTACTTC.